The TCR beta chain under discussion was sequenced for a study of graft-versus-host responses after intestinal transplantation. Looked up from germline, CDR1 is LNHDA and CDR2 is SQIVND (reference sequence). The V and J ends lost 6 bases and 5 bases respectively, with 19 bases between them. The length of the CDR3 is 15 residues. Judged by abundance, this clone is medium-sized. The table came from immunoSEQ multiplex PCR; TCRdb's copy has only in-frame clones and leaves some out. In the table there are about 10,000 clones, 31% of which are singletons. This TCR derives from a human patient who was an organ donor for intestinal transplantation. The chain carries TRBV19 and TRBJ1-2; D ambiguous. The sample here was alloreactive CD4+ T cells from a mixed lymphocyte reaction culture, taken before transplantation. Subset defined: CFSE-low proliferating T cells sorted from roughly 6-day pre-transplant mixed lymphocyte reaction (GvH or HvG direction). The CDR3 DNA is TGTGCCAGTAGGAGGGAGCGGGCCTCTGGGTATGGCTACACCTTC. Its protein is CASRRERASGYGYTF.